The clone carrying this T cell receptor beta chain came up a few times. Its antigen is not known. Researchers ran the PCR with 60 Vbeta and 13 Jbeta primers. The method was immunoSEQ multiplex PCR; TCRdb's version includes in-frame clones alone and lacks a portion of them. The table lists 200,000 to 250,000 clones, about 83% of them singletons, with 1.3% in the top ten. Germline trimming cut 2 bases from V and 0 bases from J; bases unmatched to any gene: 1. The CDR3 extends over 16 amino acids. Germline loops: CDR1 SNHLY, CDR2 FYNNEI. This sample was included in a study of cytomegalovirus exposure and HLA in healthy donors. The study's findings and limits: TCR beta V segments were, for the most part, productive about 87% or about 30% of the time in an earlier analysis.

The sample taken for sequencing was PBMCs. The source is a human donor in good health. The chain links TRBV2 to TRBJ2-1; 10 bases line up with TRBD2. The DNA of the CDR3 is TGTGCCAGCAGTGAATGGACTAGCGGCTCCTACAATGAGCAGTTCTTC. Translation gives CASSEWTSGSYNEQFF.